Below are 20 T cell receptor beta chains sequenced from a single sample in a study of CD4 T cell repertoires in COVID-19 (dated by TCRdb to the early 2020s). Uncultured memory T cell samples were subjected to sequencing directly after ex vivo isolation. Library prep was done by the immunoSEQ multiplex PCR assay. TCRdb re-hosts the immuneACCESS table, in-frame sequences only. Its copies lack some clones; in the studies checked, an unresolved V gene accounts for under half of them, and the cause for the rest is not known. Recorded for this sample are about 24,000 clones; more than 85% of them occurred a single time. The ten largest clones take up about 0.66% of the sample. Here the sequenced sample was circulating follicular helper CD4+ T cells (cTfh) from blood, taken before the COVID-19 pandemic. The label giving this sample's cell subset or site can be read as: circulating T follicular helper cells. Every receptor here comes from a human donor who had COVID-19.

The V and J genes are TRBV28 and TRBJ2-5; 7 bases align to TRBD1. The germline V gene encodes CDR1 MDHEN and CDR2 SYDVKM. This CDR3 contains 15 residues. The trim removed 5 bases at V and 2 bases at J, leaving 8 bases unmatched. CDR3 in amino acids: CASSLPGQLQETQYF. DNA of the CDR3: TGTGCCAGCAGTCTACCGGGACAGCTACAAGAGACCCAGTACTTC.

This rearrangement joins TRBV7-2 to TRBJ2-3; 11 bases agree with TRBD2. The CDR3 has 13 amino acids. V dropped 8 bases and J dropped 4; count of bases not matched to a gene: 2. Germline V gene lookup returns CDR1 SGHTA and CDR2 FQGNSA. CDR3 sequence: CASETSGADTQYF. The CDR3 region has the DNA TGTGCCAGCGAGACTAGCGGGGCAGATACGCAGTATTTT.

The chain links TRBV6-6 to TRBJ1-5, with D hard to call. Germline-derived CDR1 and CDR2 are MNHNY and SVGAGI (reference sequence). The germline V and J ends were trimmed by 5 bases and 4 bases, with 3 bases remaining between them. CDR3 length equals 11 residues. CDR3 amino acids: CASSANQPQHF. For the CDR3, the DNA is TGTGCCAGCAGTGCGAATCAGCCCCAGCATTTT.

The genes are TRBV7-3 and TRBJ1-1, with D possibly matching TRBD1 (5 bases). Germline assignment: CDR1 SGHTA and CDR2 FQGTGA. V lost 3 bases to trimming and J lost 7 bases, with 18 bases between them. This CDR3 region has 15 residues. This CDR3 is CASSLDPTRGIEAFF. DNA of the CDR3: TGTGCCAGCAGCTTGGACCCTACCCGGGGGATTGAAGCTTTCTTT.

The rearrangement joins TRBV19 to TRBJ1-4; 9 bases are shared with TRBD1. This CDR3 is built from 15 residues. From germline, CDR1 is LNHDA and CDR2 SQIVND (reference sequence). The trim removed 7 bases at V and 2 bases at J, leaving 5 bases unmatched. Here the CDR3 DNA reads TGTGCCAGTACCCCGGGACAGGGCACTAATGAAAAACTGTTTTTT. This codes for CASTPGQGTNEKLFF.

The chain employs TRBV9 and TRBJ1-1; D perhaps matches TRBD1 (5 bases). The CDR3 consists of 18 residues. V dropped 0 bases and J dropped 2 bases, with 20 bases sitting between them. CDR1 and CDR2 from the germline V gene are SGDLS and YYNGEE. DNA of the CDR3: TGTGCCAGCAGCGTAGCTGGGGGGTTAACGAGCGATAACACTGAAGCTTTCTTT. Translating gives CASSVAGGLTSDNTEAFF.

By its share, this clone is large (0.1 to 1%). This chain's CDR3 is CASSQNRATRDNSPLHF. DNA for the CDR3: TGTGCCAGCAGCCAAAATAGGGCCACTAGGGATAATTCACCCCTCCACTTT. This sequence joins TRBV14 and TRBJ1-6, with unresolved D. Trimming shortened V by 2 bases and J by 5 bases, and 16 bases separated the two germline ends. Germline CDR1 SGHDN, CDR2 FVKESK. This CDR3 region has 17 residues.

The chain carries TRBV29-1 and TRBJ2-3; 9 positions agree with TRBD2. The J segment lost 5 bases and the V segment lost 5 bases, leaving 8 bases of the junction unmatched. Germline CDR1 reads SQVTM; CDR2 reads ANQGSEA. The CDR3 consists of 14 residues. The CDR3 sequence: CSVLASGNKDTQYF. In DNA form, the CDR3 reads TGCAGCGTTCTGGCTAGCGGGAATAAAGATACGCAGTATTTT.

This chain joins TRBV7-9 and TRBJ1-5; 10 bases match TRBD1. Germline V gives CDR1 SEHNR, CDR2 FQNEAQ (reference sequence). This CDR3 has 17 residues. V shed 3 bases and J 0 bases; nucleotides not matched to a gene: 5. CDR3 sequence: CASSLGTGDYSNQPQHF. The DNA of the CDR3 is TGTGCCAGCAGCTTGGGGACAGGGGATTATAGCAATCAGCCCCAGCATTTT.

The chain is built from TRBV9 and TRBJ2-5; D is possibly TRBD2 (5 bases). The CDR3 totals 15 residues. Trimming cost V 0 bases and J 4 bases, with 13 bases left between them. From germline, CDR1 is SGDLS and CDR2 YYNGEE. The CDR3 loop is CASSVGIVGAETQYF. CDR3 DNA sequence: TGTGCCAGCAGCGTAGGAATTGTGGGAGCAGAGACCCAGTACTTC.

The chain recombines TRBV7-8 with TRBJ1-5, with D perhaps matching TRBD1 (5 bases). The CDR3 has 15 residues. V lost 5 bases to trimming and J lost 4 bases, with 15 bases between them. Germline CDR1 is SGHVS and CDR2 is FQNEAQ. As DNA, the CDR3 is TGTGCCAGCAGCGTCGGGGGGAACGGGAATCAGCCCCAGCATTTT. Translating gives CASSVGGNGNQPQHF.

The chain links TRBV29-1 to TRBJ2-7, with D unresolved. Trimming pared 4 bases from V and 5 bases from J, leaving 9 bases between. The CDR3 is 11 residues long. CDR1 and CDR2 from the germline V gene are SQVTM and ANQGSEA. The CDR3 DNA reads TGCAGCGTTGGTCTGGGCCACGAGCAGTACTTC. This codes for CSVGLGHEQYF.

This chain joins TRBV20-1 and TRBJ2-1; a possible D gene is TRBD2 (5 bases). The CDR3 consists of 11 residues. The germline V gene has CDR1 DFQATT and CDR2 SNEGSKA (reference sequence). With 7 bases removed from V and 3 bases from J, the gap between germline ends came to 7 bases. In DNA form, the CDR3 reads TGCAGTGTCGGGGACTACAATGAGCAGTTCTTC. It is translated as CSVGDYNEQFF.

The DNA of the CDR3 is TGTGCCAGCAGTGAAGGGGCTCGGACGGGTCGTGAGCAGTTCTTC. Amino acids: CASSEGARTGREQFF. This chain uses TRBV6-4 with TRBJ2-1, with D possibly TRBD1 on 5 matching bases. Germline CDR1 reads MRHNA; CDR2 reads SNTAGT. V lost 3 bases, J lost 9 bases, and 18 bases lay in between. This CDR3 is 15 amino acids long.

The V and J genes are TRBV19 and TRBJ2-7, with D possibly being TRBD1 (6 bases). CDR1 LNHDA and CDR2 SQIVND come from the germline V gene (reference sequence). The CDR3 contains 15 residues. Trimming left V 3 bases short and J 4 bases short, with 16 bases between. The CDR3 here is CASSISVRGRYEQYF. For the CDR3, the DNA is TGTGCCAGTAGTATCAGCGTCAGGGGACGATACGAGCAGTACTTC. Full variable domain (rest looked up from reference TRBV19 and TRBJ2-7): DGGITQSPKYLFRKEGQNVTLSCEQNLNHDAMYWYRQDPGQGLRLIYYSQIVNDFQKGDIAEGYSVSREKKESFPLTVTSAQKNPTAFYLCASSISVRGRYEQYFGPGTRLTVT.

The gene calls are TRBV5-4 and TRBJ2-7, with unresolved D. Germline assignment: CDR1 SGHNT and CDR2 YYREEE (reference sequence). V gave up 1 base and J gave up 0 bases, with 8 bases separating them. CDR3 length: 14 amino acids. The CDR3 nucleotides are TGTGCCAGCAGCTTGTTGGGCATCTCCTACGAGCAGTACTTC. Translation gives CASSLLGISYEQYF. The entire variable domain, with the rest obtained from reference TRBV5-4 and TRBJ2-7, is as follows: ETGVTQSPTHLIKTRGQQVTLRCSSQSGHNTVSWYQQALGQGPQFIFQYYREEENGRGNFPPRFSGLQFPNYSSELNVNALELDDSALYLCASSLLGISYEQYFGPGTRLTVT.

The V call is TRBV6-5, the J call TRBJ1-4; no reliable D call. The CDR3 has 13 amino acids. CDR1 and CDR2 from the germline V gene are MNHEY and SVGAGI. Deletions cut 4 bases from V and 7 bases from J, with 10 bases between. CDR3 sequence reads: CASSLVIGEKLFF. CDR3 nucleotides: TGTGCCAGCAGTTTGGTAATCGGTGAAAAACTGTTTTTT.

The V call is TRBV6-1, the J call TRBJ2-7; 7 bases fit TRBD2. There are 15 residues in the CDR3. Looked up from germline, CDR1 is MNHNS and CDR2 is SASEGT. V gave up 8 bases and J gave up 3 bases; unmatched junction bases: 13. This CDR3 is CASSPWGRAVYEQYF. CDR3 sequence (DNA): TGTGCCAGCTCGCCCTGGGGGAGGGCGGTCTACGAGCAGTACTTC.

This chain links TRBV7-9 with TRBJ2-3, with a possible D match to TRBD2 (6 bases). CDR3 length equals 12 residues. Trimming took 6 bases from V and 5 from J, leaving 9 bases between them. Germline loops: CDR1 SEHNR, CDR2 FQNEAQ (reference sequence). CDR3 in DNA: TGTGCCAGCAGTCACGGGGGAGATACGCAGTATTTT. It specifies CASSHGGDTQYF.

The rearrangement joins TRBV6-5 to TRBJ2-3; 9 bases align to TRBD1. The CDR3 is 14 residues long. V was clipped by 8 bases and J by 4 bases; unmatched bases: 7. CDR1 MNHEY and CDR2 SVGAGI come from the germline V gene. The CDR3 protein is CASRLRTGADTQYF. In DNA form, the CDR3 reads TGTGCCAGCCGATTGCGGACAGGGGCAGATACGCAGTATTTT.